This entry lists 18 T cell receptor beta chains sequenced from one sample in a study of T cell repertoires in cytomegalovirus infection (dated by TCRdb to between 2017 and 2020). The run used an Illumina HiSeq 1500. TCRdb reran the public reads through fastp at Q25 and MiXCR, keeping productive beta chains. When rows share a CDR3 protein, they turn into one entry using the most common DNA and genes. The sample profile shows 300,000 to 450,000 distinct CDR3 sequences; 15% to 20% of them were found once. Around 8.6% of the sample rests with the top ten. Specimen: PBMCs. All receptors derive from a human donor in good health (CMV status not recorded). Some clones in this sample may be carry-over from other donors' samples.

This rearrangement joins TRBV7-6 to TRBJ1-5; D is possibly TRBD1 (6 bases). Trimming took off 4 bases at V and 7 bases at J, with 20 bases between the two ends. The CDR3 loop spans 16 amino acids. Germline CDR1 reads SGHVS; CDR2 reads FNYEAQ. The CDR3 nucleotides read TGTGCCAGCAGCTCGGGGGGGGGGGCGAATAACCAGCCCCAGCATTTT. This sequence encodes CASSSGGGANNQPQHF. The whole variable domain, remainder taken from reference TRBV7-6 and TRBJ1-5, is GAGVSQSPRYKVTKRGQDVALRCDPISGHVSLYWYRQALGQGPEFLTYFNYEAQQDKSGLPNDRFSAERPEGSISTLTIQRTEQRDSAMYRCASSSGGGANNQPQHFGDGTRLSIL.

This clonotype was observed many times. CDR3 coding DNA: TGTGCCAGCAGTTTCAGGGGGCATCTCACTAATGAGCAGTTCTTC. This translates into CASSFRGHLTNEQFF. The V call is TRBV12-3 or TRBV12-4, the J call TRBJ2-1, with TRBD1 matching 8 bases. V shed 3 bases and J 7 bases; nucleotides not matched to a gene: 8. The CDR3 sequence is 15 residues long.

This clonotype was seen more than once but under ten times. The rearrangement uses TRBV7-2 and TRBJ1-5, with TRBD1 matching 7 bases. Germline V CDR1 and CDR2: SGHTA, FQGNSA. Germline trimming cut 3 bases from V and 5 bases from J; bases unmatched to any gene: 13. The CDR3 extends over 17 amino acids. CDR3 residues: CASSFQGGVGSHQPQHF. The CDR3 nucleotides are TGTGCCAGCAGCTTCCAGGGGGGGGTAGGTTCTCATCAGCCCCAGCATTTT.

The chain has TRBV20-1 and TRBJ2-7; 7 nucleotides line up with TRBD2. Germline CDR1 DFQATT, CDR2 SNEGSKA (reference sequence). V lost 3 bases to trimming and J lost 4 bases; unmatched junction nucleotides: 9. The CDR3 is made up of 14 amino acids. CDR3 region: CSASGRSSPYEQYF. The CDR3, as DNA: TGCAGTGCTAGCGGGAGGTCCTCCCCGTACGAGCAGTACTTC.

This clonotype was detected ten times or more. The V gene is TRBV10-3, the J gene TRBJ1-4; D gene uncertain. The CDR3 runs to 12 residues. Germline V gene lookup returns CDR1 ENHRY and CDR2 SYGVKD. V gave up 11 bases and J gave up 1 base, with 8 bases separating them. The CDR3 protein is CASGRTNEKLFF. For the CDR3, the DNA is TGTGCCTCCGGCAGAACTAATGAAAAACTGTTTTTT.

This clonotype turned up a few times. V usage is TRBV12-3 or TRBV12-4 and J usage is TRBJ2-7; D possibly corresponds to TRBD1 (6 bases). V was clipped by 3 bases and J by 2 bases, with 11 bases between them. The CDR3 totals 14 residues. The CDR3 loop reads CASSFWGPTYEQYF. CDR3 sequence (DNA): TGTGCCAGCAGTTTTTGGGGGCCAACCTACGAGCAGTACTTC.

This clonotype was seen at least ten times. The chain joins TRBV7-2 to TRBJ2-3; 7 nucleotides align to TRBD1. Germline CDR1 reads SGHTA; CDR2 reads FQGNSA. Losses at the gene ends were 2 bases for V and 1 base for J; bases not matched to a gene: 3. This CDR3 has 15 amino acids. The CDR3 here is CASSLNGQGTDTQYF. The DNA of the CDR3 is TGTGCCAGCAGCTTAAATGGACAGGGCACAGATACGCAGTATTTT.

The chain has TRBV20-1 and TRBJ2-5, with D perhaps matching TRBD1 (5 bases). The V gene's germline CDR1 is DFQATT and CDR2 SNEGSKA (reference sequence). The CDR3 has 14 residues. V shed 3 bases and J shed 4 bases, with 15 bases lying between them. CDR3 protein: CSASLRQRRETQYF. The CDR3 DNA sequence: TGCAGTGCTAGTCTTCGACAGAGGCGAGAGACCCAGTACTTC.

This clonotype has more than one count but fewer than ten. The chain uses TRBV20-1 and TRBJ1-2, with a tentative D call TRBD1 (5 bases). Germline V CDR1 and CDR2: DFQATT, SNEGSKA (reference sequence). The length of the CDR3 is 14 residues. Between the trimmed V and J ends, which lost 3 bases and 4 bases, there was a span of 15 bases. This CDR3 reads CSARRREMGYGYTF. The CDR3 DNA reads TGCAGTGCTAGGCGCAGGGAGATGGGCTATGGCTACACCTTC.

The chain recombines TRBV10-3 with TRBJ1-2; D not certain. The germline V gene encodes CDR1 ENHRY and CDR2 SYGVKD. V lost 8 bases and J 1 base, leaving 20 bases between the germline ends. The CDR3 extends over 16 amino acids. CDR3 nucleotides: TGTGCCATCCCTAAGGCCAGGACCCCCGTTAACTATGGCTACACCTTC. It specifies CAIPKARTPVNYGYTF.

This clonotype was picked up many times. The chain uses TRBV7-2 and TRBJ2-7; D possibly matches TRBD1 or TRBD2 (5 bases each). Germline lookup yields CDR1 SGHTA and CDR2 FQGNSA. V was pared by 5 bases and J by 4 bases, with 15 bases between. The CDR3 consists of 14 residues. The CDR3 spells CASSKGVRDYEQYF. DNA of the CDR3: TGTGCCAGCAGCAAAGGGGTTCGGGATTACGAGCAGTACTTC.

This clonotype was counted many times. This rearrangement joins TRBV12-3 or TRBV12-4 to TRBJ2-7; 9 bases line up with TRBD2. Losses at the gene ends were 2 bases for V and 5 bases for J; bases not matched to a gene: 10. This CDR3 contains 16 residues. CDR3 residues: CASSLTRASGKDEQYF. The DNA for the CDR3 is TGTGCCAGCAGTTTAACCCGGGCTAGCGGGAAGGACGAGCAGTACTTC.

This clonotype occurred many times. The V gene is TRBV7-2, the J gene TRBJ2-3; TRBD2 agrees at 13 bases. CDR3 length equals 16 residues. Germline V gene sequence: CDR1 SGHTA, CDR2 FQGNSA. With 1 base clipped from V and 11 bases from J, the junction kept 9 bases outside the gene matches. CDR3 nucleotide sequence: TGTGCCAGCAGCTTAGAACTAGCGGGAGGGCCCTCAGGGCAGTATTTT. Encoded protein: CASSLELAGGPSGQYF.

This clonotype has ten or more counts. The chain recombines TRBV6-1 with TRBJ2-7, with 10 nucleotides matching TRBD1. The V gene end was trimmed by 5 bases and the J gene end by 4 bases; junction bases not matched to a gene: 8. This CDR3 contains 15 residues. Germline-derived CDR1 and CDR2 are MNHNS and SASEGT. The CDR3 region has the DNA TGTGCCAGCAGTCGCCTGACAGGGGGCGGTTACGAGCAGTACTTC. It translates to CASSRLTGGGYEQYF.

This clonotype was seen a handful of times. This chain links TRBV11-2 with TRBJ1-1; D call uncertain. The V gene's germline CDR1 is SGHAT and CDR2 FQNNGV. V was shortened by 4 bases and J by 10 bases, with 13 bases between the two germline ends. The CDR3 contains 12 residues. The CDR3 DNA reads as TGTGCCAGCAGCTCATCGGGCAGAACAGCTTTCTTT. Translated, it gives CASSSSGRTAFF.

In this sample, this clonotype turned up a few times. DNA of the CDR3: TGTGCCAGCAGTGAAGTGGCGGGAGGCCTAGGGGAGCAGTACTTC. Amino acids: CASSEVAGGLGEQYF. The chain couples TRBV2 to TRBJ2-7; 8 bases match TRBD2. From germline, CDR1 is SNHLY and CDR2 FYNNEI. The CDR3 contains 15 residues. V was clipped by 1 base and J by 7 bases; unmatched bases: 9. Full variable domain (outside the CDR3, taken from reference TRBV2 and TRBJ2-7): EPEVTQTPSHQVTQMGQEVILRCVPISNHLYFYWYRQILGQKVEFLVSFYNNEISEKSEIFDDQFSVERPDGSNFTLKIRSTKLEDSAMYFCASSEVAGGLGEQYFGPGTRLTVT.

Ten or more counts support this clonotype. This chain joins TRBV4-2 and TRBJ2-5; tentative D call: TRBD1 (5 bases). Deletions cut 1 base from V and 2 bases from J, with 11 bases between. Germline V gene lookup returns CDR1 LGHNA and CDR2 YNFKEQ. The CDR3 has 15 residues. The CDR3 nucleotides read TGTGCCAGCAGCCAAGGTCCAGGGCCACAAGAGACCCAGTACTTC. This codes for CASSQGPGPQETQYF.

The chain has TRBV5-1 and TRBJ2-1; D not resolved. The CDR3 consists of 15 residues. The V and J ends lost 1 base and 7 bases respectively, with 15 bases between them. Germline V lookup: CDR1 SGHRS, CDR2 YFSETQ. The CDR3 DNA sequence: TGCGCCAGCAGCTTGAGAGCCACTGAAACAAATGAGCAGTTCTTC. Residues: CASSLRATETNEQFF.